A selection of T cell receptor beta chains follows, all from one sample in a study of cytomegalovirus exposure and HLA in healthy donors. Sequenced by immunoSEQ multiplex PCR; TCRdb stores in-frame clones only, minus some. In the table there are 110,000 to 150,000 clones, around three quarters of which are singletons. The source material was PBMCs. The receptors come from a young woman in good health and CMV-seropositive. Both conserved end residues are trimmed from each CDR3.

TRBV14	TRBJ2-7	ASSFGGSSYEQY
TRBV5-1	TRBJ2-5	ASSPRGTGGAGQETQY
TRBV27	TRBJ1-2	ASSLLGQPTYGYT
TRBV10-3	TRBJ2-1	ATEGVSNEQF
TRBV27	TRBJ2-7	ASSSTGAGSYYEQY
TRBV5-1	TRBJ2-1	ASRLTGGVTYNEQF
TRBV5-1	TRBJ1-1	ASSYGDEAF
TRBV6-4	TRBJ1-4	ASSDFLRAVGATNEKLF
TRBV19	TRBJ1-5	ASSRTGGNQPQH
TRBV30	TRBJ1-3	AWSPPHDRGRNTIY
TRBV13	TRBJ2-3	ASSPPRGGYTDTQY
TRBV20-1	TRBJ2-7	SAREVSEQY
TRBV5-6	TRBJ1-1	ASSLVAGNTEAF
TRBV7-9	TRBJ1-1	ASSLPGGTEAF
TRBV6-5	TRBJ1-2	ASGDRDYGYT
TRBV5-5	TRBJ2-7	ASSPGTGHYEQY
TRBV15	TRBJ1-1	ATSRGEGNTEAF
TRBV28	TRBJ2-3	ASRTPIGGTGGTDTQY
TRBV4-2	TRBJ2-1	ASSQDPGGAHNEQF
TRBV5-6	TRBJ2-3	ASSLGAMGGQDTQY
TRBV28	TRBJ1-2	ASRSTTAYGYT
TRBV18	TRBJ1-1	ASSDGQGAGLNTEAF
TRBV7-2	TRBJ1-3	ASSSGQGSTSGNTIY
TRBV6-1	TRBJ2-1	ASRATGGGYNEQF
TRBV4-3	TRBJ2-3	ASSQSLAGGGPDTQY
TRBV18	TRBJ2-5	ASSPVQETQY
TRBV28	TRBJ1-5	ASSPTGTKNQPQH
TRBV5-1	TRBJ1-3	ASSLGQGLMAGNTIY